Below, 11 T cell receptor beta chains from the same sample are listed, as sequenced in a study of CD8+ T cells in alopecia areata. Extracted RNA was reverse transcribed into cDNA, the sequencing template. Repertoires were generated with immunoSEQ multiplex PCR, while TCRdb's copy carries only in-frame clones and drops some. The profile shows roughly 150,000 clones, roughly 52% of them singletons. This sample's treatment: oral pan-JAK inhibitor, 5-10 mg twice daily. This specimen was CD8+ T cells sorted from blood, taken at week 4, from a patient treated with tofacitinib. The receptor source for this set is a human donor with alopecia areata.

The V gene is TRBV6-5, the J gene TRBJ2-3; maybe TRBD2 (7 bases). The germline V gene has CDR1 MNHEY and CDR2 SVGAGI. The CDR3 has 15 amino acids. V lost 2 bases and J 2 bases, leaving 11 bases between the germline ends. The CDR3 coding sequence is TGTGCCAGCAGTTACGAAGGGGGGGACACAGATACGCAGTATTTT. Its protein is CASSYEGGDTDTQYF.

The V gene is TRBV9, the J gene TRBJ2-3; unclear D gene. Trimming shortened V by 0 bases and J by 5 bases, and 4 bases separated the two germline ends. Germline lookup yields CDR1 SGDLS and CDR2 YYNGEE. The CDR3 contains 12 residues. This CDR3 reads CASSVAQDTQYF. The CDR3 coding sequence is TGTGCCAGCAGCGTAGCTCAAGATACGCAGTATTTT.

CDR3 sequence: CASSLDSFTSGEQYF. In DNA, the CDR3 is TGTGCCAGCAGTTTAGACAGCTTTACAAGCGGTGAGCAGTACTTC. This chain uses TRBV27 with TRBJ2-7; D is perhaps TRBD1 or TRBD2 (5 bases each). V dropped 2 bases and J dropped 7 bases, with 18 bases sitting between them. This CDR3 region has 15 residues. Germline loops: CDR1 MNHEY, CDR2 SMNVEV (reference sequence).

This clone turned up a few times. The V and J genes are TRBV21-1 and TRBJ1-2; the table's D call, TRBD1, was not checked against the DNA. TRBV21-1 is termed a pseudogene. The CDR3 totals 12 residues. CDR3 coding DNA: TGTGCCAGCAGCGACAGGTTCTATGGCTACACCTTC. It encodes CASSDRFYGYTF.

There are a few counts of this clone. This sequence joins TRBV7-9 and TRBJ2-4; D may be TRBD1 or TRBD2 (5 bases each). The CDR3 is made up of 16 amino acids. In germline, CDR1 is SEHNR, CDR2 FQNEAQ (reference sequence). Trimming left V 5 bases short and J 3 bases short, with 17 bases between. For the CDR3, the DNA is TGTGCCAGCAGCCGGCCGGGACCCACGGGCAAAAACATTCAGTACTTC. Its translation: CASSRPGPTGKNIQYF.

V is TRBV29-1 and J is TRBJ1-2; no clear D gene. The germline V and J ends were trimmed by 4 bases and 4 bases, with 10 bases remaining between them. From germline, CDR1 is SQVTM and CDR2 ANQGSEA. The CDR3 spans 12 residues. CDR3: CSVGDAGYGYTF. The CDR3 nucleotides read TGCAGCGTTGGGGATGCGGGCTATGGCTACACCTTC.

The chain recombines TRBV12-5 with TRBJ1-5; a possible D gene is TRBD1 (6 bases). Trimming stripped 5 bases from V and 4 bases from J, with 12 bases between. The CDR3 is made up of 14 amino acids. CDR1 and CDR2 from the germline V gene are LGHNT and FRNRAP. The CDR3 sequence: CASGTGFINQPQHF. The CDR3 bases are TGTGCTAGTGGTACAGGGTTTATTAATCAGCCCCAGCATTTT. The whole variable domain, remainder taken from reference TRBV12-5 and TRBJ1-5, is DARVTQTPRHKVTEMGQEVTMRCQPILGHNTVFWYRQTMMQGLELLAYFRNRAPLDDSGMPKDRFSAEMPDATLATLKIQPSEPRDSAVYFCASGTGFINQPQHFGDGTRLSIL.

This clone has just a few counts. This chain uses TRBV5-6 with TRBJ2-7; the D gene is possibly TRBD2 (6 bases). Germline V gives CDR1 SGHDT, CDR2 YYEEEE. The germline V and J ends were trimmed by 2 bases and 1 base, with 10 bases remaining between them. This CDR3 is 14 amino acids long. The CDR3 loop reads CASSFPGLSYEQYF. CDR3 coding DNA: TGTGCCAGCAGCTTCCCAGGACTATCCTACGAGCAGTACTTC.

This chain uses TRBV5-6 with TRBJ1-2; D perhaps matches TRBD1 (5 bases). CDR3 length: 14 residues. The V end was cut by 4 bases, the J end by 3 bases, with 13 bases between. From germline, CDR1 is SGHDT and CDR2 YYEEEE. CDR3 amino acids: CASSEAGGDYGYTF. The DNA of the CDR3 is TGTGCCAGCAGCGAGGCAGGAGGGGACTATGGCTACACCTTC. Full variable domain (outside the CDR3, taken from reference TRBV5-6 and TRBJ1-2): DAGVTQSPTHLIKTRGQQVTLRCSPKSGHDTVSWYQQALGQGPQFIFQYYEEEERQRGNFPDRFSGHQFPNYSSELNVNALLLGDSALYLCASSEAGGDYGYTFGSGTRLTVV.

V is TRBV29-1 and J is TRBJ1-2; D might be TRBD1 (5 bases). V was clipped by 5 bases and J by 2 bases, with 12 bases between them. The CDR3 spans 13 residues. The germline V gene has CDR1 SQVTM and CDR2 ANQGSEA. The CDR3 nucleotides are TGCAGCGTTTGGGACGGCGGGAACTATGGCTACACCTTC. Its protein is CSVWDGGNYGYTF. The variable domain in full, completed from reference TRBV29-1 and TRBJ1-2, reads SAVISQKPSRDICQRGTSLTIQCQVDSQVTMMFWYRQQPGQSLTLIATANQGSEATYESGFVIDKFPISRPNLTFSTLTVSNMSPEDSSIYLCSVWDGGNYGYTFGSGTRLTVV.

The V call is TRBV7-2, the J call TRBJ2-2; D call uncertain. Trimming left V 8 bases short and J 5 bases short, with 9 bases between. The CDR3 sequence is 12 residues long. Germline V gene data show CDR1 as SGHTA and CDR2 as FQGNSA. CDR3 loop: CASQQRTGELFF. DNA for the CDR3: TGTGCCAGCCAGCAGCGAACCGGGGAGCTGTTTTTT.